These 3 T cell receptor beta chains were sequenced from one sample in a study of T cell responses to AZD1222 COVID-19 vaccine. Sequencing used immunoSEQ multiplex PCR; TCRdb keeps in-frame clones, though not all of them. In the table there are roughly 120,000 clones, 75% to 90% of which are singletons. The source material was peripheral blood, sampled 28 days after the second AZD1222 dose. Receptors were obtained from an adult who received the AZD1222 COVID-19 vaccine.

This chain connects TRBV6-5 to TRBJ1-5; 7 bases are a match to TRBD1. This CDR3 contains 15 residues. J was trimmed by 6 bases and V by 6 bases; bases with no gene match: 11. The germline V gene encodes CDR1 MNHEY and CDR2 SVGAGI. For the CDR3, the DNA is TGTGCCAGCAGGAAAGTATCACAGGGGAGTCAGCCCCAGCATTTT. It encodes CASRKVSQGSQPQHF.

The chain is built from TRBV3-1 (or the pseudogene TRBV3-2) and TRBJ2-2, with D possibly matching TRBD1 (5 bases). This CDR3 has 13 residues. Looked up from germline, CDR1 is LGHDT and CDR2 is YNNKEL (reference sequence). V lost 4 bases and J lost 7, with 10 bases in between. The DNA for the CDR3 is TGTGCCAGCAGCCGCTTAGGGGTCGGGGAGCTGTTTTTT. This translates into CASSRLGVGELFF.

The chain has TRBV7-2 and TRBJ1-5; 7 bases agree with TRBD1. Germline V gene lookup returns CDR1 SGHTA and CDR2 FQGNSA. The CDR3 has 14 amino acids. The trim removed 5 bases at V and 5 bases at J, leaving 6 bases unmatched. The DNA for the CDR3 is TGTGCCAGCAGCACACAGGGGAGCGATCAGCCCCAGCATTTT. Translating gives CASSTQGSDQPQHF. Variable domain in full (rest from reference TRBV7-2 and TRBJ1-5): GAGVSQSPSNKVTEKGKDVELRCDPISGHTALYWYRQSLGQGLEFLIYFQGNSAPDKSGLPSDRFSAERTGGSVSTLTIQRTQQEDSAVYLCASSTQGSDQPQHFGDGTRLSIL.